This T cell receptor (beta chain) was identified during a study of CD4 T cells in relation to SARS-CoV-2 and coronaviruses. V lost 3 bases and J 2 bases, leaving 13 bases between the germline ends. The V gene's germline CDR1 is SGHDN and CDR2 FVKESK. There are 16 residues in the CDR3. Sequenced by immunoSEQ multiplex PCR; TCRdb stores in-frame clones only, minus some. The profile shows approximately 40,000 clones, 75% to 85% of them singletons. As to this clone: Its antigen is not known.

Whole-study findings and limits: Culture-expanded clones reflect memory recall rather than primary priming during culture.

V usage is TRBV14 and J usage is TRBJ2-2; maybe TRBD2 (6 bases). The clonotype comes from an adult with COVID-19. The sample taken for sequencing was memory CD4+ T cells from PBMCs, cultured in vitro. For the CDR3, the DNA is TGTGCCAGCAGCCAGTACCGGGACTTCAACACCGGGGAGCTGTTTTTT. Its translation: CASSQYRDFNTGELFF.